Listed here are 21 T cell receptor beta chains from one sample, sequenced in a study of OX40 agonist ivuxolimab in advanced cancers. Clones were sequenced by immunoSEQ multiplex PCR, and TCRdb holds only the in-frame ones, with some missing. The sample records some 67,000 clones, nearly 90% being singletons. The source material was CD4+ or CD8+ T cells sorted from blood, sampled in a trial of the OX40 agonist ivuxolimab. Receptors were obtained from an adult with an advanced solid tumor such as melanoma, head and neck, liver or kidney cancer.

The chain couples TRBV28 to TRBJ2-7, with no clear D. CDR3 length: 15 residues. V lost 5 bases and J 3 bases, leaving 17 bases between the germline ends. Germline-derived CDR1 and CDR2 are MDHEN and SYDVKM. The CDR3 here is CASSLLSRMGYEQYF. The DNA of the CDR3 is TGTGCCAGCAGTCTCCTTTCAAGGATGGGCTACGAGCAGTACTTC. The full variable domain, completed using reference TRBV28 and TRBJ2-7, is DVKVTQSSRYLVKRTGEKVFLECVQDMDHENMFWYRQDPGLGLRLIYFSYDVKMKEKGDIPEGYSVSREKKERFSLILESASTNQTSMYLCASSLLSRMGYEQYFGPGTRLTVT.

A word on this clone: The sample holds other DNA sequences that translate to the same CDR3. The chain carries TRBV5-1 and TRBJ2-7, with a weak D call TRBD1 (6 bases). V was cut by 2 bases and J by 4 bases, with 7 bases left in between. The germline V gene encodes CDR1 SGHRS and CDR2 YFSETQ. CDR3 size: 12 residues. The CDR3 loop reads CASSLQGYEQYF. The CDR3 DNA reads TGCGCCAGCAGCTTACAGGGTTACGAGCAGTACTTC.

This clone has just one count. This chain uses TRBV7-9 with TRBJ2-1; D is unclear. Germline loops: CDR1 SEHNR, CDR2 FQNEAQ (reference sequence). Trimming shortened V by 0 bases and J by 6 bases, and 12 bases separated the two germline ends. The CDR3 has 15 residues. The CDR3 nucleotides read TGTGCCAGCAGCTTAGCGACACTACCTAGCAATGAGCAGTTCTTC. The encoded protein is CASSLATLPSNEQFF.

This clone has more than one count but fewer than ten. The chain joins TRBV15 to TRBJ1-1; 7 bases align to TRBD1. The CDR3 totals 13 residues. V was clipped by 5 bases and J by 1 base; unmatched bases: 1. Germline V gives CDR1 LNHNV, CDR2 YYDKDF (reference sequence). For the CDR3, the DNA is TGTGCCACCAGCTGGGACAGGAACACTGAAGCTTTCTTT. Translation gives CATSWDRNTEAFF.

CDR3 nucleotides: TGCGCCAGCACTCCAACAGGCGCGGACTCTGGAAACACCATATATTTT. Its translation: CASTPTGADSGNTIYF. This chain joins TRBV5-1 and TRBJ1-3; D possibly corresponds to TRBD1 (5 bases). Between the trimmed V and J ends, which lost 6 bases and 0 bases, there was a span of 16 bases. The CDR3 has 16 residues. Germline V lookup: CDR1 SGHRS, CDR2 YFSETQ.

Comment on this clone: At one of its ends the junction is not consistent with the germline gene, which may arise from a read error. The chain uses TRBV10-1 and TRBJ2-7, with D possibly TRBD1 on 6 matching bases. The CDR3 contains 15 residues. Germline V gives CDR1 WNHNN, CDR2 SYGVQD (reference sequence). CDR3 sequence reads: CASSNRVLGAYGQYF. As DNA, the CDR3 is TGCGCCAGCAGTAACAGGGTACTCGGGGCCTACGGGCAGTACTTC.

The chain has TRBV27 and TRBJ2-7; 8 nucleotides agree with TRBD2. V lost 7 bases to trimming and J lost 5 bases; unmatched junction nucleotides: 16. Per the germline V gene, CDR1 is MNHEY and CDR2 is SMNVEV (reference sequence). This CDR3 comprises 16 residues. CDR3 amino acids: CASNPPGGSGTHEQYF. The CDR3 DNA is TGTGCCAGCAACCCCCCCGGGGGTAGCGGGACTCACGAGCAGTACTTC.

The J gene is TRBJ1-1, the V gene TRBV6-5; D is unclear. The CDR3 has 14 amino acids. From germline, CDR1 is MNHEY and CDR2 SVGAGI. V lost 2 bases and J lost 1, with 8 bases in between. The CDR3 nucleotides read TGTGCCAGCAGTTACATGGTCTCGAACACTGAAGCTTTCTTT. This encodes CASSYMVSNTEAFF.

V gene TRBV7-9 combines with J gene TRBJ2-5; 11 bases match TRBD2. The V gene end was trimmed by 1 base and the J gene end by 1 base; junction bases not matched to a gene: 5. The CDR3 is made up of 17 amino acids. Germline lookup yields CDR1 SEHNR and CDR2 FQNEAQ (reference sequence). The CDR3 spells CASSLVLGLAVQETQYF. The CDR3 DNA is TGTGCCAGCAGCTTAGTATTGGGACTAGCGGTCCAAGAGACCCAGTACTTC.

This chain connects TRBV7-9 to TRBJ2-7; D perhaps matches TRBD1 (6 bases). Germline V gene sequence: CDR1 SEHNR, CDR2 FQNEAQ (reference sequence). This CDR3 contains 16 residues. Trimming stripped 4 bases from V and 6 bases from J, with 22 bases between. The CDR3 loop is CASSSHGTIVSVEQYF. The CDR3, as DNA: TGTGCCAGCAGCTCGCATGGGACAATTGTATCTGTCGAGCAGTACTTC.

This chain connects TRBV6-6 to TRBJ2-7, with TRBD2 matching over 7 bases. The CDR3 has 15 residues. Germline CDR1 MNHNY, CDR2 SVGAGI (reference sequence). The junction had 5 bases not matched to a gene; V was cut back by 0 bases and J by 3 bases. CDR3 residues: CASSYSGGSLYEQYF. Here the CDR3 DNA reads TGTGCCAGCAGTTACTCGGGGGGGTCCCTCTACGAGCAGTACTTC.

This clone was found once. The genes are TRBV5-4 and TRBJ1-2; TRBD1 agrees at 8 bases. The V segment lost 3 bases and the J segment 2 bases; nucleotides outside the gene matches: 0. The CDR3 is 13 residues long. Germline assignment: CDR1 SGHNT and CDR2 YYREEE (reference sequence). CDR3: CASSWTGNYGYTF. CDR3 nucleotides: TGTGCCAGCAGCTGGACAGGGAACTATGGCTACACCTTC.

The genes are TRBV2 and TRBJ2-4, with D possibly matching TRBD1 (6 bases). The germline V gene encodes CDR1 SNHLY and CDR2 FYNNEI. CDR3 length: 17 amino acids. The germline V and J ends were trimmed by 4 bases and 0 bases, with 16 bases remaining between them. DNA of the CDR3: TGTGCCAGCAGTGTCTTGGGTAGAGGGGGAGCCAAAAACATTCAGTACTTC. It translates to CASSVLGRGGAKNIQYF. The full variable domain, in which reference TRBV2 and TRBJ2-4 provide the parts outside the CDR3, is EPEVTQTPSHQVTQMGQEVILRCVPISNHLYFYWYRQILGQKVEFLVSFYNNEISEKSEIFDDQFSVERPDGSNFTLKIRSTKLEDSAMYFCASSVLGRGGAKNIQYFGAGTRLSVL.

The V and J genes are TRBV5-8 and TRBJ1-2; the match to TRBD1 covers 7 bases. With V trimmed by 5 bases and J by 6 bases, 7 bases remained unmatched. The CDR3 is made up of 13 amino acids. CDR1 and CDR2 (germline): SGHTS, YDEGEE. The DNA for the CDR3 is TGTGCCAGCAGTCAGAGACAGGGTCATGGCTACACCTTC. Protein sequence: CASSQRQGHGYTF.

The chain joins TRBV28 to TRBJ2-7; D might be TRBD2 (7 bases). The germline V gene encodes CDR1 MDHEN and CDR2 SYDVKM. CDR3 length equals 16 residues. V lost 8 bases, J lost 3 bases, and 23 bases lay in between. Here the CDR3 reads CASQGGGTQGIYEQYF. The CDR3 coding sequence is TGTGCCAGCCAAGGGGGGGGTACCCAGGGAATCTACGAGCAGTACTTC. The whole variable domain, remainder taken from reference TRBV28 and TRBJ2-7, is DVKVTQSSRYLVKRTGEKVFLECVQDMDHENMFWYRQDPGLGLRLIYFSYDVKMKEKGDIPEGYSVSREKKERFSLILESASTNQTSMYLCASQGGGTQGIYEQYFGPGTRLTVT.

J is TRBJ2-7 and V is TRBV18; the match to TRBD1 covers 8 bases. The V segment lost 3 bases and the J segment 3 bases; nucleotides outside the gene matches: 7. CDR1 and CDR2 from the germline V gene are KGHSH and LQKENI. The CDR3 length is 15 residues. CDR3 coding DNA: TGTGCCAGCTCACCGGCCGGACAGGGAATCTACGAGCAGTACTTC. Translation gives CASSPAGQGIYEQYF.

V gene TRBV28 combines with J gene TRBJ2-7; 8 bases are shared with TRBD2. J lost 2 bases, V lost 5 bases, and 8 bases had no gene match. The CDR3 runs 15 residues. CDR1 is MDHEN, CDR2 SYDVKM, per germline. The CDR3 is CASSPRLAQAYEQYF. CDR3 DNA: TGTGCCAGCAGTCCCAGACTAGCGCAAGCCTACGAGCAGTACTTC.

The V and J genes are TRBV5-8 and TRBJ1-5; possibly TRBD1 for D (6 bases). The ends were cut back, 1 base at V and 9 bases at J, with 17 bases in the middle. CDR1 is SGHTS and CDR2 is YDEGEE in the germline V gene. The CDR3 runs to 15 residues. DNA for the CDR3: TGTGCCAGCAGCTTGAGGACAGCCTCCGGGACGCCCCAGCATTTT. Encoded protein: CASSLRTASGTPQHF.

This chain connects TRBV7-9 to TRBJ2-5; 9 bases are shared with TRBD2. The closer fit of TRBJ2-7 to the DNA end suggests the J call may be wrong. This CDR3 spans 17 amino acids. CDR1 and CDR2 from the germline V gene are SEHNR and FQNEAQ (reference sequence). CDR3 sequence (DNA): TGTGCCAGCAGCAGAGACAGGGCCCCTAGCGGGACCTACGAGCAGTACTTC. It translates to CASSRDRAPSGTYEQYF.

Written as DNA, the CDR3 is TGTGCCAGCAGCTTAAAAGGGGGGGGAACAGGAACTGAAGCTTTCTTT. Residues: CASSLKGGGTGTEAFF. The chain recombines TRBV11-2 with TRBJ1-1, with TRBD1 as a possible D gene (6 bases). Germline-derived CDR1 and CDR2 are SGHAT and FQNNGV. V lost 2 bases, J lost 5 bases, and 18 bases lay in between. CDR3 length: 16 residues.

The rearrangement uses TRBV5-1 and TRBJ1-4; no firm D call. Per germline, CDR1 SGHRS and CDR2 YFSETQ. V lost 3 bases to trimming and J lost 0 bases, with 6 bases between them. This CDR3 region has 14 residues. The CDR3 is CASSSTTTNEKLFF. As DNA, the CDR3 is TGCGCCAGCAGCTCGACAACAACTAATGAAAAACTGTTTTTT. Full variable domain (rest looked up from reference TRBV5-1 and TRBJ1-4): KAGVTQTPRYLIKTRGQQVTLSCSPISGHRSVSWYQQTPGQGLQFLFEYFSETQRNKGNFPGRFSGRQFSNSRSEMNVSTLELGDSALYLCASSSTTTNEKLFFGSGTQLSVL.